The 11 T cell receptor beta chains in this list originate from one sample, sequenced in a study of cytomegalovirus exposure and HLA in healthy donors. With 60 Vbeta and 13 Jbeta primers, the PCR was carried out. Measured with immunoSEQ multiplex PCR; TCRdb has only the in-frame clones, and not every one. The sample includes about 180,000 clones, 76% of them seen just once. Sequenced sample: PBMCs. The receptors were sampled from a man aged 18 to 29 in good health and CMV-seronegative.

This clone was seen a few times. The V gene is TRBV15, the J gene TRBJ1-2; 7 bases fit TRBD1. Germline assignment: CDR1 LNHNV and CDR2 YYDKDF (reference sequence). The junction had 5 bases not matched to a gene; V was cut back by 0 bases and J by 4 bases. The length of the CDR3 is 15 residues. CDR3 residues: CATSRDQGTAYGYTF. The CDR3 DNA sequence: TGTGCCACCAGCAGAGATCAAGGGACAGCCTATGGCTACACCTTC.

The V and J genes are TRBV11-3 and TRBJ2-7, with TRBD2 matching over 7 bases. CDR3 length equals 13 residues. Germline loops: CDR1 SGHNT, CDR2 YENEEA. V gave up 0 bases and J gave up 6 bases; unmatched junction bases: 2. CDR3 amino acids: CASSLEAGTEQYF. CDR3 nucleotides: TGTGCCAGCAGCTTAGAAGCGGGGACCGAGCAGTACTTC.

This rearrangement joins TRBV10-3 to TRBJ1-1; 7 bases are a match to TRBD1. The CDR3 runs 13 residues. Germline CDR1 reads ENHRY; CDR2 reads SYGVKD. J lost 8 bases, V lost 1 base, and 4 bases had no gene match. The CDR3 reads CAISELGTVEAFF. CDR3 bases: TGTGCCATCAGTGAGTTGGGGACAGTCGAAGCTTTCTTT.

The gene calls are TRBV11-2 and TRBJ1-2; D possibly corresponds to TRBD1 (6 bases). The CDR3 extends over 13 amino acids. Trimming removed 5 bases from V and 8 bases from J, with 15 bases in between. Germline loops: CDR1 SGHAT, CDR2 FQNNGV. The CDR3, as DNA: TGTGCCAGCAGCGCGACCGGGACATTCGGCTACACCTTC. Residues: CASSATGTFGYTF.

The rearrangement uses TRBV14 and TRBJ2-5, with D possibly TRBD1 on 6 matching bases. V shed 4 bases and J shed 2 bases, with 8 bases lying between them. The CDR3 loop spans 13 amino acids. Germline V CDR1 and CDR2: SGHDN, FVKESK. The DNA for the CDR3 is TGTGCCAGCAGCCGAGGACAGCAAGAGACCCAGTACTTC. It translates to CASSRGQQETQYF.

This chain links TRBV6-4 with TRBJ1-6, with 8 bases fitting TRBD1. The CDR3 covers 15 residues. Germline loops: CDR1 MRHNA, CDR2 SNTAGT. The V segment lost 5 bases and the J segment 7 bases; nucleotides outside the gene matches: 7. CDR3 residues: CASSPEQGANSPLHF. The CDR3 DNA is TGTGCCAGCAGTCCCGAGCAGGGGGCGAATTCACCCCTCCACTTT.

Notes on this clone: One junction end does not reproduce the germline sequence, and a read error may be involved. The chain employs TRBV7-7 and TRBJ2-5; TRBD2 matches at 7 bases. This CDR3 is built from 14 residues. From germline, CDR1 is SSHAT and CDR2 FNYEAQ (reference sequence). CDR3 sequence (DNA): TGTGCTAGCAGCCCTGGAGTAGCGGGAGAGACCCAGTACTTC. It is translated as CASSPGVAGETQYF.

The chain carries TRBV28 and TRBJ1-1; 10 bases match TRBD1. The CDR3 runs to 15 residues. J lost 7 bases, V lost 1 base, and 6 bases had no gene match. CDR1 and CDR2 (germline): MDHEN, SYDVKM. The CDR3 region is CASSLLTGGRGEAFF. In DNA form, the CDR3 reads TGTGCCAGCAGTTTATTGACAGGGGGCAGGGGTGAAGCTTTCTTT.

The gene calls are TRBV19 and TRBJ1-5, with D possibly matching TRBD1 (5 bases). Trimming took off 5 bases at V and 2 bases at J, with 16 bases between the two ends. Looked up from germline, CDR1 is LNHDA and CDR2 is SQIVND (reference sequence). This CDR3 has 16 residues. CDR3 sequence (DNA): TGTGCCAGTAGTCCACGCCAGGGCTCGGGCAATCAGCCCCAGCATTTT. It codes for CASSPRQGSGNQPQHF.

The V gene is TRBV5-1, the J gene TRBJ2-3; TRBD2 matches at 7 bases. Germline V gene sequence: CDR1 SGHRS, CDR2 YFSETQ. Unmatched junction bases numbered 12, after V lost 4 bases and J lost 4 bases. The CDR3 totals 16 residues. CDR3 sequence reads: CASSARSKTSPDTQYF. In nucleotides, the CDR3 is TGCGCCAGCAGCGCACGAAGTAAGACTAGCCCAGATACGCAGTATTTT.

V gene TRBV12-5 combines with J gene TRBJ1-2; D is ambiguous. Deletions cut 4 bases from V and 3 bases from J, with 9 bases between. The CDR3 has 13 amino acids. CDR1 is LGHNT and CDR2 is FRNRAP in the germline V gene. For the CDR3, the DNA is TGTGCTAGTGGTTCCGCGGGATACTATGGCTACACCTTC. This encodes CASGSAGYYGYTF.